This TCR beta chain was documented in a study of T cell responses to AZD1222 COVID-19 vaccine. Study-wide background: Second-dose recipients at about 4 or about 12 weeks were treated as one pooled group.

The germline V and J ends were trimmed by 4 bases and 1 base, with 8 bases remaining between them. Germline assignment: CDR1 MDHEN and CDR2 SYDVKM. The CDR3 has 14 amino acids. In the case of this clone: Its antigen is still unknown.

Profiling relied on immunoSEQ multiplex PCR, and the TCRdb table lists in-frame clones only, not all of them. The sample lists roughly 100,000 clones, around 89% occurring once. Notes on the study in general: Researchers report vaccine-associated CD4 TCRs spanning spike, with dominance at 160-218 and 743-854.

This material consisted of peripheral blood, taken on day 0 of AZD1222 vaccination. The gene calls are TRBV28 and TRBJ2-1; the D is unclear. The clonotype was recovered from an adult in good health. CDR3 amino acids: CASSSTSSYNEQFF. CDR3 in DNA: TGTGCCAGCAGTTCGACGTCTTCCTACAATGAGCAGTTCTTC.